This T cell receptor beta chain was profiled in a study of cytomegalovirus exposure and HLA in healthy donors. Generated by immunoSEQ multiplex PCR, the TCRdb table keeps only in-frame clones and is missing some. The data show 160,000 or so clones, more than 70% seen once. Remarks on this clone: The antigen remains undetermined.

Study-level results: Cytomegalovirus association was assigned to under 200 TCR beta chains. As was reported, the classifier diagnosed cytomegalovirus status with high specificity and sensitivity.

Germline-derived CDR1 and CDR2 are SGHRS and YFSETQ. V trimming: 4 bases; J trimming: 5 bases; junction bases outside the gene matches: 12. This CDR3 is 16 amino acids long. Sequencing input: PBMCs. This clonotype was sampled from a man younger than 30 in good health and CMV-seronegative. The chain uses TRBV5-1 and TRBJ2-5; 9 bases agree with TRBD1. CDR3 region: CASSLLPGQGHETQYF. CDR3 DNA: TGCGCCAGCAGCCTACTACCGGGACAGGGACACGAGACCCAGTACTTC.